The 11 T cell receptor beta chains below come from one sample, sequenced in a study of cytomegalovirus exposure and HLA in healthy donors. TCRdb's table, derived via immunoSEQ multiplex PCR, lists solely in-frame clones and lacks some. The top ten hold roughly 2.6% of the sample, which has about 180,000 clones, approximately 86% seen once. Sequencing input: PBMCs. Source of these receptors: a young man in good health and CMV-seropositive.

This clone was seen only once. The chain uses TRBV6-5 and TRBJ1-4; no clear D. Trimming shortened V by 8 bases and J by 4 bases, and 14 bases separated the two germline ends. CDR3 length equals 14 residues. The germline CDR1 and CDR2 sequences are MNHEY and SVGAGI. The CDR3 DNA reads as TGTGCCAGCCGCCTTACGGGAATTAATGAAAAACTGTTTTTT. Amino acid sequence: CASRLTGINEKLFF.

The chain has TRBV27 and TRBJ2-1; no reliable D call. The ends were cut back, 6 bases at V and 6 bases at J, with 15 bases in the middle. This CDR3 comprises 14 residues. The germline V gene encodes CDR1 MNHEY and CDR2 SMNVEV (reference sequence). CDR3 loop: CASRRRPYLNEQFF. The DNA of the CDR3 is TGTGCCAGCAGGAGGCGGCCTTACCTCAATGAGCAGTTCTTC.

V and J are TRBV19 and TRBJ1-4, with D unresolved. The CDR3 consists of 15 residues. In germline, CDR1 is LNHDA, CDR2 SQIVND (reference sequence). Trimming cost V 5 bases and J 6 bases, with 16 bases left between them. The CDR3 nucleotides read TGTGCCAGTAGTTCAGTAACCAGGATTTATGAAAAACTGTTTTTT. It is translated as CASSSVTRIYEKLFF.

This sequence joins TRBV7-2 and TRBJ2-7, with a possible D match to TRBD1 (6 bases). Trimming left V 5 bases short and J 2 bases short, with 16 bases between. CDR1 is SGHTA and CDR2 is FQGNSA in the germline V gene. The CDR3 has 15 residues. CDR3 protein: CASSPRGRTPYEQYF. In nucleotides, the CDR3 is TGTGCCAGCAGCCCCAGGGGCCGGACCCCCTACGAGCAGTACTTC. The entire variable domain, with the rest obtained from reference TRBV7-2 and TRBJ2-7, is as follows: GAGVSQSPSNKVTEKGKDVELRCDPISGHTALYWYRQSLGQGLEFLIYFQGNSAPDKSGLPSDRFSAERTGGSVSTLTIQRTQQEDSAVYLCASSPRGRTPYEQYFGPGTRLTVT.

The genes are TRBV15 and TRBJ1-1, with 7 bases aligning to TRBD1. Per the germline V gene, CDR1 is LNHNV and CDR2 is YYDKDF (reference sequence). J gave up 4 bases and V 0 bases, and 11 bases lay outside the gene matches. The CDR3 contains 17 residues. The CDR3 nucleotides are TGTGCCACCAGCAGAGAATGGCAGCGACAGGGCACCACTGAAGCTTTCTTT. The encoded protein is CATSREWQRQGTTEAFF.

This clone appeared once. The chain recombines TRBV7-9 with TRBJ2-4; D is possibly TRBD2 (5 bases). Germline V lookup: CDR1 SEHNR, CDR2 FQNEAQ (reference sequence). The length of the CDR3 is 16 residues. V shed 5 bases and J shed 1 base, with 15 bases lying between them. The CDR3 coding sequence is TGTGCCAGCAGCCGAGACCGACTACCGGCCAAAAACATTCAGTACTTC. Its translation is CASSRDRLPAKNIQYF.

The chain employs TRBV5-8 and TRBJ2-1; 7 nucleotides agree with TRBD2. CDR1 SGHTS and CDR2 YDEGEE come from the germline V gene. The trim removed 4 bases at V and 5 bases at J, leaving 9 bases unmatched. The CDR3 has 15 residues. The CDR3 nucleotides read TGTGCCAGCAGCCCGGGACCCGGGGGGAACAATGAGCAGTTCTTC. Protein sequence: CASSPGPGGNNEQFF.

The gene calls are TRBV13 and TRBJ1-1, with 9 bases lining up with TRBD1. J lost 4 bases, V lost 5 bases, and 5 bases had no gene match. The CDR3 is made up of 14 amino acids. CDR1 and CDR2 (germline): PRHDT, FYEKMQ (reference sequence). The CDR3 DNA reads TGTGCCAGCAGCCCGGACAGGGGCATCACTGAAGCTTTCTTT. Residues: CASSPDRGITEAFF.

This clone was counted only a few times. The chain uses TRBV6-5 and TRBJ2-7, with 8 bases identical to TRBD1. The CDR3 loop spans 12 amino acids. Per the germline V gene, CDR1 is MNHEY and CDR2 is SVGAGI. V lost 4 bases, J lost 6 bases, and 2 bases stayed unmatched. The CDR3 loop is CASSSTGGEQYF. The CDR3, as DNA: TGTGCCAGCAGTTCCACAGGGGGCGAGCAGTACTTC.

This clone showed up just once. V and J are TRBV13 and TRBJ2-5; the D is unclear. The CDR3 extends over 13 amino acids. CDR1 is PRHDT and CDR2 is FYEKMQ in the germline V gene (reference sequence). Trimming removed 2 bases from V and 2 bases from J, with 6 bases in between. CDR3 nucleotides: TGTGCCAGCAGCTTACTAGGACAAGAGACCCAGTACTTC. Its translation is CASSLLGQETQYF.

The chain joins TRBV9 to TRBJ2-7; 13 bases agree with TRBD2. V lost 0 bases and J lost 4; bases outside the gene matches: 4. The V gene's germline CDR1 is SGDLS and CDR2 YYNGEE. The CDR3 runs 16 residues. CDR3 loop: CASSVGPGLAGYEQYF. The CDR3 DNA follows: TGTGCCAGCAGCGTAGGACCGGGACTAGCGGGATACGAGCAGTACTTC.